The source of this T cell receptor (beta chain) is a study of cytomegalovirus exposure and HLA in healthy donors. The CDR3 sequence is 13 residues long. With 0 bases removed from V and 5 bases from J, the gap between germline ends came to 10 bases. Germline CDR1 SQVTM, CDR2 ANQGSEA. The study ran its PCR with 60 Vbeta and 13 Jbeta primers. Method: immunoSEQ multiplex PCR; TCRdb's copy keeps in-frame clones and lacks some. This sample carries 200,000 to 250,000 clones, over 65% of them seen once, and the ten largest clones take 1.3%. The sample comprised PBMCs. V is TRBV29-1 and J is TRBJ1-1; unclear D gene. The TCR was taken from a human donor in good health. CDR3 region: CSVEDLLRTEAFF. The CDR3 DNA reads TGCAGCGTTGAAGACCTGTTGAGAACTGAAGCTTTCTTT.